The 13 T cell receptor beta chains below all came from one sample that was sequenced in a study of early T cells in non-severe SARS-CoV-2 infection. Via MiXCR, TCRdb re-called the 5' RACE reads, giving one row per CDR3 protein. Of fewer than 85,000 distinct CDR3 sequences in the sample, around 11% are singletons; the top ten hold approximately 12%. The sequences come from whole blood, collected at baseline. The receptors were sampled from an adult who was a healthcare worker with PCR-confirmed SARS-CoV-2 infection or an uninfected control (not recorded which).

The V gene is TRBV7-2, the J gene TRBJ2-2; tentatively, D is TRBD1 or TRBD2 (5 bases each). Trimming removed 2 bases from V and 7 bases from J, with 17 bases in between. The CDR3 sequence is 16 residues long. Germline V gives CDR1 SGHTA, CDR2 FQGNSA. CDR3 coding DNA: TGTGCCAGCAGCTTAACATTTGCTACTAGGGGCGGGGAGCTGTTTTTT. Translation: CASSLTFATRGGELFF.

This clonotype was counted many times. J is TRBJ1-5 and V is TRBV7-9; D remains unclear. Trimming removed 5 bases at V and 7 bases at J, with 9 bases between. The germline V gene encodes CDR1 SEHNR and CDR2 FQNEAQ (reference sequence). The CDR3 loop spans 12 amino acids. In DNA, the CDR3 is TGTGCCAGCAGCGACGCGCACCAGCCCCAGCATTTT. As protein: CASSDAHQPQHF. Based on the CDR3 plus reference TRBV7-9 and TRBJ1-5, the full variable domain is DTGVSQNPRHKITKRGQNVTFRCDPISEHNRLYWYRQTLGQGPEFLTYFQNEAQLEKSRLLSDRFSAERPKGSFSTLEIQRTEQGDSAMYLCASSDAHQPQHFGDGTRLSIL.

The V and J genes are TRBV28 and TRBJ2-4; D is undetermined. CDR3 length: 17 residues. The germline CDR1 and CDR2 sequences are MDHEN and SYDVKM. V shed 3 bases and J shed 0 bases, with 15 bases lying between them. This CDR3 is CASSFQRRILAKNIQYF. In DNA, the CDR3 is TGTGCCAGCAGTTTCCAACGACGGATACTAGCCAAAAACATTCAGTACTTC. Complete variable domain (other parts from reference TRBV28 and TRBJ2-4): DVKVTQSSRYLVKRTGEKVFLECVQDMDHENMFWYRQDPGLGLRLIYFSYDVKMKEKGDIPEGYSVSREKKERFSLILESASTNQTSMYLCASSFQRRILAKNIQYFGAGTRLSVL.

There are many counts of this clonotype. J is TRBJ1-2 and V is TRBV6-2 or TRBV6-3, with D perhaps matching TRBD1 (5 bases). The CDR3 extends over 13 amino acids. From germline, CDR1 is MNHEY and CDR2 SVGEGT. V shed 6 bases and J shed 3 bases, with 11 bases lying between them. Written as DNA, the CDR3 is TGTGCCAGCAGCCTTGGACAACACTATGGCTACACCTTC. Translated, it gives CASSLGQHYGYTF.

This clonotype appeared many times. The V and J genes are TRBV4-3 and TRBJ2-2; D gene uncertain. The CDR3 contains 15 residues. CDR1 and CDR2 (germline): LGHNA, YSLEER. V gave up 0 bases and J gave up 4 bases, with 9 bases separating them. CDR3 sequence: CASSQDRIVTGELFF. The DNA of the CDR3 is TGCGCCAGCAGCCAAGATCGTATAGTCACCGGGGAGCTGTTTTTT.

This chain links TRBV7-6 with TRBJ1-5; no firm D call. The CDR3 extends over 14 amino acids. CDR1 is SGHVS, CDR2 FNYEAQ, per germline. Trimming pared 1 base from V and 3 bases from J, leaving 7 bases between. For the CDR3, the DNA is TGTGCCAGCAGCTTAGAACCATACAATCAGCCCCAGCATTTT. This encodes CASSLEPYNQPQHF. Looking up the rest from reference TRBV7-6 and TRBJ1-5 gives the full variable domain: GAGVSQSPRYKVTKRGQDVALRCDPISGHVSLYWYRQALGQGPEFLTYFNYEAQQDKSGLPNDRFSAERPEGSISTLTIQRTEQRDSAMYRCASSLEPYNQPQHFGDGTRLSIL.

This clonotype has only a few counts. CDR3 sequence: CALKGGLLSSGNTIYF. CDR3 sequence (DNA): TGTGCCCTAAAGGGTGGTCTGCTCAGCTCTGGAAACACCATATATTTT. The genes are TRBV30 and TRBJ1-3; D unclear. CDR3 length equals 16 residues. The germline CDR1 and CDR2 sequences are GTSNPN and SVGIG (reference sequence). Trimming pared 8 bases from V and 0 bases from J, leaving 20 bases between.

The table lists this clonotype with many counts. The rearrangement uses TRBV14 and TRBJ2-1, with TRBD2 identical over 16 bases. V lost 4 bases to trimming and J lost 4 bases; unmatched junction nucleotides: 4. Germline CDR1 and CDR2: SGHDN and FVKESK. The CDR3 extends over 17 amino acids. The CDR3 nucleotides are TGTGCCAGCAGCCGGGGACTAGCGGGGGGGCCTTACAATGAGCAGTTCTTC. Its translation: CASSRGLAGGPYNEQFF.

There are many counts of this clonotype. This sequence joins TRBV7-2 and TRBJ1-2, with a tentative D call TRBD1 (6 bases). The germline V gene has CDR1 SGHTA and CDR2 FQGNSA. The CDR3 extends over 14 amino acids. The V end was cut by 3 bases, the J end by 8 bases, with 16 bases between. CDR3 region: CASSLLTGSFGYTF. CDR3 nucleotide sequence: TGTGCCAGCAGCTTGCTCACAGGGTCGTTCGGCTACACCTTC. The full variable domain, in which reference TRBV7-2 and TRBJ1-2 provide the parts outside the CDR3, is GAGVSQSPSNKVTEKGKDVELRCDPISGHTALYWYRQSLGQGLEFLIYFQGNSAPDKSGLPSDRFSAERTGGSVSTLTIQRTQQEDSAVYLCASSLLTGSFGYTFGSGTRLTVV.

This clonotype has at least ten counts. CDR3 coding DNA: TGCAGTGCTAGAGAGGCAGGGAAGGGGAACTACGAGCAGTACTTC. Translation: CSAREAGKGNYEQYF. This sequence joins TRBV20-1 and TRBJ2-7, with TRBD1 as a possible D gene (5 bases). In germline, CDR1 is DFQATT, CDR2 SNEGSKA (reference sequence). This CDR3 has 15 amino acids. Deletions cut 0 bases from V and 3 bases from J, with 15 bases between.

The chain has TRBV7-7 and TRBJ2-1; D may be TRBD2 (6 bases). Trimming stripped 1 base from V and 6 bases from J, with 10 bases between. The germline gives CDR1 SSHAT, CDR2 FNYEAQ (reference sequence). The CDR3 runs 14 residues. The CDR3, as DNA: TGTGCCAGCAGCTTAGACGGGAGCCTCAATGAGCAGTTCTTC. This gives the protein CASSLDGSLNEQFF.

In this sample, this clonotype turned up many times. The chain carries TRBV6-4 and TRBJ1-6; 7 nucleotides agree with TRBD1. Germline V gene lookup returns CDR1 MRHNA and CDR2 SNTAGT. CDR3 length: 14 residues. Trimming cost V 2 bases and J 10 bases; bases outside gene matches: 5. The CDR3 protein is CASSDRPGGSPLHF. CDR3 DNA sequence: TGTGCCAGCAGTGACAGGCCAGGGGGGTCACCCCTCCACTTT.

The table lists this clonotype with a few counts. The chain joins TRBV6-6 to TRBJ2-7; tentatively, D is TRBD1 (7 bases). The germline V and J ends were trimmed by 6 bases and 2 bases, with 14 bases remaining between them. The germline V gene has CDR1 MNHNY and CDR2 SVGAGI (reference sequence). The CDR3 is 14 residues long. For the CDR3, the DNA is TGTGCCAGCAGCGCGGGACAGCTCGCCTACGAGCAGTACTTC. Its translation: CASSAGQLAYEQYF.